This TCR beta chain was sequenced during a study of shared clonotypes between healthy human individuals. At the level of the study: Researchers assigned three CD4 naive, three CD4 memory, two CD8 naive and one CD8 memory plate to each donor.

The CDR3 has 16 residues. V lost 4 bases to trimming and J lost 0 bases, with 16 bases between them. In germline, CDR1 is MGHRA, CDR2 YSYEKL. About this clone itself: No antigen is known for it.

Sequencing used immunoSEQ multiplex PCR; TCRdb keeps in-frame clones, though not all of them. The sample shows roughly 1,800,000 clones, approximately 95% of them seen only once. CD8 cells classed as naive were CD45RO-negative and positively selected for CCR7, excluding terminally differentiated effector memory CD45RA+ cells. Each sample came from a Caucasian adult donor living in Nashville, Tennessee. Study-wide results and limits: It was only blood that was sampled, and tissue repertoires likely differ. Rarefaction demonstrated incomplete sorted-subset sequencing despite large depth.

Sequencing was performed on naive CD8+ T cells sorted from blood. The sequence was collected from a man aged 18-30 years in good health. The chain combines TRBV4-1 with TRBJ2-7, with D perhaps being TRBD1 or TRBD2 (6 bases each). CDR3 nucleotide sequence: TGCGCCAGCAGCCCGGGGGCCACTTACTACTCCTACGAGCAGTACTTC. Its protein product is CASSPGATYYSYEQYF.